These 29 T cell receptor beta chains were all obtained from the same sample, sequenced in a study of blood T cell repertoires in COVID-19 (dated by TCRdb to the early 2020s). Libraries were constructed by the immunoSEQ multiplex PCR assay. TCRdb limited this immuneACCESS table to in-frame rearrangements with V and J called. A share of clones is missing; checked studies link under half to unresolved V genes, and the rest is unexplained. Counted in this sample were roughly 100,000 clones; approximately 81% of them appeared once. Jointly, the top ten make up around 27% of the sample. Sequencing was carried out using peripheral blood. The receptors were gathered from a man older than 75 with active or convalescent COVID-19.

The chain uses TRBV5-1 and TRBJ2-3; 12 nucleotides line up with TRBD2. From germline, CDR1 is SGHRS and CDR2 YFSETQ. The CDR3 is made up of 15 amino acids. Losses at the gene ends were 4 bases for V and 4 bases for J; bases not matched to a gene: 4. CDR3 amino acids: CASSPGTSGPDTQYF. The CDR3 region has the DNA TGCGCCAGCAGCCCGGGGACTAGCGGGCCAGATACGCAGTATTTT.

The chain joins TRBV4-3 to TRBJ1-1; D is ambiguous. Trimming stripped 1 base from V and 1 base from J, with 7 bases between. The CDR3 has 14 amino acids. Germline loops: CDR1 LGHNA, CDR2 YSLEER. The CDR3 spells CASSQGHRNTEAFF. For the CDR3, the DNA is TGCGCCAGCAGCCAAGGACACCGGAACACTGAAGCTTTCTTT.

The CDR3 loop is CATSRDGVVDEQFF. As DNA, the CDR3 is TGTGCCACCAGCAGAGATGGTGTAGTCGATGAGCAGTTCTTC. J is TRBJ2-1 and V is TRBV15; D remains ambiguous. CDR3 length: 14 residues. The V end lost 0 bases, the J end lost 8 bases, and 11 bases lay between the germline ends. Looked up from germline, CDR1 is LNHNV and CDR2 is YYDKDF (reference sequence).

This chain links TRBV2 with TRBJ1-1; D gene ambiguous. This CDR3 has 15 residues. Germline V gene data show CDR1 as SNHLY and CDR2 as FYNNEI. The ends were cut back, 3 bases at V and 0 bases at J, with 11 bases in the middle. The CDR3 protein is CASSDWAGLNTEAFF. CDR3 sequence (DNA): TGTGCCAGCAGTGATTGGGCTGGGCTGAACACTGAAGCTTTCTTT.

This chain connects TRBV30 to TRBJ1-2; D possibly corresponds to TRBD1 (6 bases). The CDR3 is made up of 15 amino acids. From germline, CDR1 is GTSNPN and CDR2 SVGIG (reference sequence). V was trimmed by 4 bases and J by 0 bases, leaving 15 bases between them. The CDR3 sequence is CAWTVKGGTNYGYTF. CDR3 sequence (DNA): TGTGCCTGGACTGTGAAGGGGGGGACTAACTATGGCTACACCTTC. Looking up the rest from reference TRBV30 and TRBJ1-2 gives the full variable domain: SQTIHQWPATLVQPVGSPLSLECTVEGTSNPNLYWYRQAAGRGLQLLFYSVGIGQISSEVPQNLSASRPQDRQFILSSKKLLLSDSGFYLCAWTVKGGTNYGYTFGSGTRLTVV.

The CDR3 bases are TGTGCCAGCGGGGGATGGGGGGGGACCGAGGAAGCTTTCTTT. It codes for CASGGWGGTEEAFF. This chain links TRBV28 with TRBJ1-1; maybe TRBD1 (5 bases). The CDR3 length is 14 residues. Trimming cost V 8 bases and J 8 bases, with 21 bases left between them. The germline gives CDR1 MDHEN, CDR2 SYDVKM.

The V and J genes are TRBV13 and TRBJ2-1; the match to TRBD2 covers 7 bases. Germline-derived CDR1 and CDR2 are PRHDT and FYEKMQ (reference sequence). The CDR3 runs 16 residues. Trimming removed 5 bases from V and 4 bases from J; junction bases left unmatched: 11. Here the CDR3 DNA reads TGTGCCAGCAGCGCCCGGCGGGAGTCCGCATACAATGAGCAGTTCTTC. It translates to CASSARRESAYNEQFF.

Many counts were recorded for this clone. The chain is built from TRBV7-2 and TRBJ1-5; 9 bases fit TRBD1. CDR3 size: 15 residues. J gave up 7 bases and V 5 bases, and 9 bases lay outside the gene matches. CDR1 is SGHTA and CDR2 is FQGNSA in the germline V gene. CDR3 residues: CASSGGQGTFQPQHF. In nucleotides, the CDR3 is TGTGCCAGCAGCGGGGGACAGGGTACATTCCAGCCCCAGCATTTT. Using reference TRBV7-2 and TRBJ1-5 for the parts outside the CDR3, the full variable domain is GAGVSQSPSNKVTEKGKDVELRCDPISGHTALYWYRQSLGQGLEFLIYFQGNSAPDKSGLPSDRFSAERTGGSVSTLTIQRTQQEDSAVYLCASSGGQGTFQPQHFGDGTRLSIL.

The CDR3 loop is CASSRTELNEKLFF. The CDR3 DNA reads TGCGCCAGCAGCAGGACAGAGTTAAATGAAAAACTGTTTTTT. This chain connects TRBV5-1 to TRBJ1-4, with a weak D call TRBD1 (6 bases). Germline loops: CDR1 SGHRS, CDR2 YFSETQ. There are 14 residues in the CDR3. V was clipped by 4 bases and J by 5 bases, with 12 bases between them.

This chain uses TRBV5-1 with TRBJ2-7, with 7 bases identical to TRBD1. Germline trimming cut 4 bases from V and 4 bases from J; bases unmatched to any gene: 11. Germline CDR1 reads SGHRS; CDR2 reads YFSETQ. This CDR3 region has 15 residues. CDR3 in DNA: TGCGCCAGCAGCGAGGGCCCCGGGACAGAGTACGAGCAGTACTTC. It is translated as CASSEGPGTEYEQYF.

The chain links TRBV10-3 to TRBJ2-7, with TRBD2 identical over 9 bases. V lost 10 bases, J lost 1 base, and 14 bases stayed unmatched. CDR3 length: 16 residues. Germline V lookup: CDR1 ENHRY, CDR2 SYGVKD. The CDR3 region is CATGVAGGRFSYEQYF. CDR3 DNA sequence: TGTGCCACCGGAGTTGCGGGGGGGCGTTTTTCCTACGAGCAGTACTTC.

The chain combines TRBV2 with TRBJ1-6; D may be TRBD1 (5 bases). The CDR3 is made up of 12 amino acids. The V gene lost 7 bases and the J gene lost 7 bases, with 8 bases spanning the gap. CDR1 and CDR2 from the germline V gene are SNHLY and FYNNEI. CDR3 nucleotides: TGTGCCAGCAAGAAGGGGAATTCACCCCTCCACTTT. Its protein product is CASKKGNSPLHF.

V and J are TRBV7-9 and TRBJ1-2, with D maybe TRBD1 (6 bases). This CDR3 has 14 residues. Trimming stripped 7 bases from V and 3 bases from J, with 15 bases between. Germline CDR1 and CDR2: SEHNR and FQNEAQ (reference sequence). The DNA of the CDR3 is TGTGCCAGCACCGTGCTGGGGGCTCACTATGGCTACACCTTC. Its translation is CASTVLGAHYGYTF.

This clone showed up just a few times. The chain recombines TRBV5-6 with TRBJ2-7, with 9 bases identical to TRBD1. Trimming removed 2 bases from V and 2 bases from J; junction bases left unmatched: 5. Germline loops: CDR1 SGHDT, CDR2 YYEEEE. The CDR3 has 15 residues. The CDR3 protein is CASSLGTGTPYEQYF. Here the CDR3 DNA reads TGTGCCAGCAGCTTAGGGACAGGGACCCCCTACGAGCAGTACTTC.

The chain employs TRBV4-3 and TRBJ1-4; 8 bases line up with TRBD1. Germline V gene lookup returns CDR1 LGHNA and CDR2 YSLEER. The trim removed 2 bases at V and 7 bases at J, leaving 6 bases unmatched. The CDR3 loop spans 15 amino acids. DNA of the CDR3: TGCGCCAGCAGCCAAAACGGACAGGGTGGTGAAAAACTGTTTTTT. Protein sequence: CASSQNGQGGEKLFF.

The genes are TRBV27 and TRBJ2-5, with D maybe TRBD1 (5 bases). The germline V gene has CDR1 MNHEY and CDR2 SMNVEV (reference sequence). V was pared by 0 bases and J by 6 bases, with 11 bases between. The CDR3 consists of 14 residues. Here the CDR3 DNA reads TGTGCCAGCAGTTTATCTGCAGGGTATCAGACCCAGTACTTC. It codes for CASSLSAGYQTQYF.

The chain has TRBV29-1 and TRBJ2-7, with D unresolved. Germline values: CDR1 SQVTM, CDR2 ANQGSEA. The CDR3 loop spans 13 amino acids. Between the trimmed V and J ends, which lost 3 bases and 4 bases, there was a span of 13 bases. DNA of the CDR3: TGCAGCGTTGAGATCCAGGAAACTTACGAGCAGTACTTC. Its translation: CSVEIQETYEQYF.

The chain recombines TRBV28 with TRBJ1-1; maybe TRBD1 (5 bases). CDR1 and CDR2 (germline): MDHEN, SYDVKM. V dropped 1 base and J dropped 7 bases, with 16 bases sitting between them. This CDR3 has 15 amino acids. The CDR3 DNA reads TGTGCCAGCAGTTTATTGGCCCCAGGGCGGATTGAAGCTTTCTTT. This codes for CASSLLAPGRIEAFF. Looking up the rest from reference TRBV28 and TRBJ1-1 gives the full variable domain: DVKVTQSSRYLVKRTGEKVFLECVQDMDHENMFWYRQDPGLGLRLIYFSYDVKMKEKGDIPEGYSVSREKKERFSLILESASTNQTSMYLCASSLLAPGRIEAFFGQGTRLTVV.

The chain carries TRBV6-5 and TRBJ2-3; 7 positions agree with TRBD1. Germline-derived CDR1 and CDR2 are MNHEY and SVGAGI. The trim removed 5 bases at V and 4 bases at J, leaving 9 bases unmatched. The CDR3 totals 15 residues. CDR3 DNA: TGTGCCAGCAGTCCCAGGACAGGTTTAGCAGATACGCAGTATTTT. Amino acids: CASSPRTGLADTQYF.

A single count supports this clone. The chain has TRBV3-1 (or the pseudogene TRBV3-2) and TRBJ1-1; 7 bases map to TRBD1. Germline values: CDR1 LGHDT, CDR2 YNNKEL (reference sequence). Trimming took 4 bases from V and 2 from J; bases not matched to a gene: 10. The CDR3 totals 16 residues. This CDR3 is CASSRVDRDSNTEAFF. Here the CDR3 DNA reads TGTGCCAGCAGCCGCGTAGACCGGGACAGTAACACTGAAGCTTTCTTT.

This chain joins TRBV11-2 and TRBJ2-5, with D perhaps matching TRBD1 (6 bases). Germline lookup yields CDR1 SGHAT and CDR2 FQNNGV. Deletions cut 7 bases from V and 1 base from J, with 16 bases between. There are 15 residues in the CDR3. CDR3 region: CASTKNRAVQETQYF. Written as DNA, the CDR3 is TGTGCCAGCACCAAAAACAGGGCCGTCCAAGAGACCCAGTACTTC. Full variable domain (remainder filled in from reference TRBV11-2 and TRBJ2-5): EAGVAQSPRYKIIEKRQSVAFWCNPISGHATLYWYQQILGQGPKLLIQFQNNGVVDDSQLPKDRFSAERLKGVDSTLKIQPAKLEDSAVYLCASTKNRAVQETQYFGPGTRLLVL.

The chain is built from TRBV4-3 and TRBJ2-5; TRBD2 aligns across 11 bases. Germline V CDR1 and CDR2: LGHNA, YSLEER. V gave up 0 bases and J gave up 5 bases; unmatched junction bases: 8. The CDR3 loop spans 17 amino acids. The CDR3 is CASSQEALAGGMETQYF. CDR3 nucleotide sequence: TGCGCCAGCAGCCAAGAGGCGTTAGCGGGGGGGATGGAGACCCAGTACTTC.

This clone was found a few times. The chain has TRBV6-2 or TRBV6-3 and TRBJ1-2; 7 bases align to TRBD1. V was clipped by 0 bases and J by 8 bases; unmatched bases: 12. The CDR3 has 16 residues. The germline V gene encodes CDR1 MNHEY and CDR2 SVGEGT. The DNA of the CDR3 is TGTGCCAGCAGTTACTCGGCCCCGGGACAGAAAGGGGGCTACACCTTC. It is translated as CASSYSAPGQKGGYTF.

This rearrangement joins TRBV2 to TRBJ2-5; 12 positions agree with TRBD2. V lost 7 bases and J lost 4; bases outside the gene matches: 4. The CDR3 is 14 residues long. Germline values: CDR1 SNHLY, CDR2 FYNNEI. This CDR3 reads CASMASGGAETQYF. The CDR3 coding sequence is TGTGCCAGCATGGCTAGCGGGGGGGCAGAGACCCAGTACTTC.

The genes are TRBV12-5 and TRBJ1-1, with D perhaps TRBD1 (5 bases). With 2 bases removed from V and 5 bases from J, the gap between germline ends came to 21 bases. The CDR3 loop spans 17 amino acids. CDR1 and CDR2 from the germline V gene are LGHNT and FRNRAP. The CDR3 DNA reads as TGTGCTAGTGGTTTGCCCAAGTCGGGGGAAGTGGGAACTGAAGCTTTCTTT. It encodes CASGLPKSGEVGTEAFF.

The V and J genes are TRBV18 and TRBJ2-3; TRBD2 matches at 7 bases. The CDR3 extends over 15 amino acids. Germline V gene data show CDR1 as KGHSH and CDR2 as LQKENI. V lost 2 bases, J lost 3 bases, and 5 bases stayed unmatched. CDR3 nucleotide sequence: TGTGCCAGCTCACCAGCTAGCGGTCGTACAGATACGCAGTATTTT. Amino acid sequence: CASSPASGRTDTQYF.

V and J are TRBV7-8 and TRBJ2-3; possibly TRBD2 for D (7 bases). The CDR3 runs 16 residues. Trimming shortened V by 5 bases and J by 6 bases, and 21 bases separated the two germline ends. Per germline, CDR1 SGHVS and CDR2 FQNEAQ. This chain's CDR3 is CASSRSEGGAQDTQYF. In DNA form, the CDR3 reads TGTGCCAGCAGCCGATCTGAGGGGGGGGCTCAGGATACGCAGTATTTT.

The chain carries TRBV9 and TRBJ1-6; 10 positions agree with TRBD1. The CDR3 is 15 amino acids. With V trimmed by 3 bases and J by 10 bases, 7 bases remained unmatched. Germline V gives CDR1 SGDLS, CDR2 YYNGEE. The CDR3 sequence is CASSASTGGKSPLHF. CDR3 DNA: TGTGCCAGCAGCGCATCGACAGGGGGCAAGTCACCCCTCCACTTT.

The rearrangement uses TRBV7-9 and TRBJ1-2; perhaps TRBD1 as D (6 bases). The CDR3 is made up of 15 amino acids. Germline CDR1 SEHNR, CDR2 FQNEAQ (reference sequence). V was cut by 5 bases and J by 4 bases, with 17 bases left in between. The CDR3 bases are TGTGCCAGCAGCCCCGCGGAAGGGGGTTCCTATGGCTACACCTTC. This gives the protein CASSPAEGGSYGYTF.